This T cell receptor (beta chain) stems from a study of cytomegalovirus exposure and HLA in healthy donors (TCRdb year 2017). At the level of the whole study: An earlier analysis of roughly 610 of the donors reported approximately 300 Gb of sequence data and 117 million unique TCR beta sequences obtained from about 179 million T cells. Approximately 300 gigabases of sequencing data and approximately 85 million unique TCR sequences were included in an early release covering 500 to 750 HLA-typed donors. Among the roughly 430 genotyped donors, approximately 77% belonged to the genetic ancestry cluster associated with self-reported Caucasian donors. The study was designed to test whether signatures of past pathogen exposure could be identified by cataloging public T cell receptors. Using immunosequencing, the study profiled T cell repertoires from some 670 subjects and related those repertoires to cytomegalovirus serostatus. Along with the approximately 620-subject first cohort, a separate validation cohort of over 90 different subjects was used. To predict cytomegalovirus infection status, the study brought together high-throughput TCR immunosequencing, statistical association of individual TCRs with disease status, and machine learning. In a later analysis, previously published TCR beta repertoires from more than 500 donors were re-analyzed and high-resolution HLA genotyping was added so that TCR occurrence patterns could be studied. In the later analysis, no new phenotypic data were used to find candidate immune exposures; instead, reliance was placed on TCR beta sequences and their occurrence across donors. To decide whether each TCR beta V gene segment behaved as functional or pseudogenic, an earlier analysis of fewer than 750 of the donors relied on high-throughput TCR beta sequencing. Donor age, sex, ethnicity and CMV serostatus were compiled alongside the repertoire data. Genome-wide SNP genotypes for about 55% of the roughly 670 donors were used in a later genetic analysis, which treated that subset as a discovery cohort. Every repertoire in the discovery cohort had been generated on one and the same sequencing platform. HLA typing covered class I and class II loci at four-digit resolution. The number of typed donors differed by locus: about 629-630 for A, B, C, DRB1 and DQB1; 500 to 550 for DQA1; some 610 for DPA1; and roughly 470 for DPB1. Five DR-DQ haplotypes were treated as single units for association and clustering because of strong linkage in the cohort. Across about 370 genotyped donors of the cohort, an average of about 200,000 unique TCR beta nucleotide sequences per donor were sequenced, and around 19% of those sequences were non-productive.

Library construction relied on the immunoSEQ multiplex PCR assay. A mixture of 60 forward primers for TCR Vbeta segments and 13 reverse primers for TCR Jbeta segments was used in the multiplex PCR. The CDR3 region of rearranged TCR beta genes was amplified from genomic DNA with a multiplex PCR assay. On the Illumina HiSeq System, the amplified TCR beta libraries were sequenced as 87-base-pair reads. Per the authors' processing: Across the 500 to 850 repertoires, a later analysis counted 75 million to 90 million unique TCR beta chains, around 11 million of which were shared by at least two donors. Raw reads were error-corrected and collapsed into unique sequences by a nearest-neighbor algorithm in which closely related sequences were merged to remove PCR and sequencing errors. To assign V, D and J gene segments, CDR3 sequences were aligned to IMGT reference sequences. For a sequence to be retained, a match of at least six nucleotides to both a V gene segment and a J gene segment was required. Rearrangements were classified as productive when the CDR3 lacked stop codons and remained in frame with V and J, and all other rearrangements were classified as non-productive. CDR3 was defined by IMGT convention, running from the second conserved V-encoded cysteine to the conserved J-encoded phenylalanine. In an earlier analysis of more than 550 of the donors, sequences lacking an unambiguous match to a single V gene segment were excluded. An earlier analysis of fewer than 750 of the donors called V segments functional above 56.7% productive rearrangements and segregating when the between-donor standard deviation exceeded 5%. To diagnose cytomegalovirus status from the catalog of TCR beta chain sequences, a statistical classification framework was built. In a later analysis, TCR nucleotide sequences were compared against IMGT/GENE-DB human TR gene sequences so that V and J genes could be assigned. The TCRdist pipeline was used in a later analysis to assign CDR3 sequences and most-parsimonious VDJ recombination scenarios. In a later analysis, every TCR beta chain was defined by the combination of its CDR3 amino acid sequence and its V-gene family, and reads without a unique V-gene family were dropped. As a way to deal with suspected cross-contamination and a sequencing artifact, a later analysis dropped over 550 nucleotide sequences that were highly shared and had low generation probability. In a later analysis, a clonal expansion index was calculated for each public chain from normalized within-repertoire ranks of inferred template counts. Generation probabilities in a later analysis came from a VDJ recombination model fitted to out-of-frame rearrangements, and those results were checked against IGoR. A later analysis scored TCR-TCR, TCR-HLA and TCR-CMV co-occurrence with hypergeometric tests, applying a repertoire-size bias correction to TCR pairs. In a later analysis, false discovery rates were estimated by permuting HLA or CMV assignments 20 times. A later analysis grouped co-occurring TCRs with DBSCAN, adding TCRdist sequence similarity when clustering within HLA-allele-positive subsets. For co-occurrence clustering, repertoires with fewer than 30,000 or more than 120,000 public chains were excluded, along with 5 or 6 repertoires with anomalous nucleotide sharing. TCRdb took this table from immuneACCESS and kept in-frame rearrangements with V and J called. Such tables lack part of the clones; where checked against another copy, unresolved V genes explain under half of the gap, and the rest is unexplained. The V and J calls and the clone size are those of that table, but D and trimming were determined from the DNA. This sample comprises around 100,000 clones, 73% of them detected only once. The biggest ten clones account for 0.87% of the sample.

With regard to this clone: No cognate antigen has been identified for it. Base qualities were left out, and no much larger clone turns up one base away.

Beyond this particular receptor, the publication reports: Because HLA typing was unavailable for some donors at each locus, only the typed subset was used in association tests. Linkage disequilibrium might explain the correlated functional status among segregating V segments, but an unknown experimental factor could not be ruled out. In a later analysis, several top co-occurrence clusters were reported to appear linked to parvovirus B19, influenza, CMV and Epstein-Barr virus. When HLA alleles, especially DR and DQ, strongly co-occurred, attributing TCR associations to individual alleles was difficult. A further reported finding was that TCR beta sequences accurately predicted the HLA-A and HLA-B alleles for most subjects in the first cohort. Because counts were too low, seventeen rarely observed V segments, including chromosome 9 orphons, were excluded from the earlier analysis of about 500 of the donors. This cohort had only TCR beta chains sequenced, and the lack of alpha or paired-chain data limited which features could be detected. A cluster of highly shared sequence variants was judged likely to represent a technical artifact of the sequencing pipeline. Compared with equally common non-associated chains, HLA-associated TCR beta chains in a later analysis were more clonally expanded and had lower generation probabilities. An earlier analysis of several hundred of the donors showed that most TCR beta V segments appeared in productive rearrangements either about 87% or about 30% of the time, which broadly matched IMGT annotations. For the cohort, immune exposure information was limited to CMV serostatus. The authors suggested that the approach could potentially be generalized to other disease states and immunological phenotypes. A later analysis associated about 16,000 TCR beta sequences with specific HLA alleles at a false discovery rate of 0.05. Roughly uniform sequencing depth across donors was assumed in presence/absence analyses, although this assumption may not hold. A later genetic analysis associated a missense DCLRE1C variant with V-gene and J-gene trimming of TCR beta chains, and an independent cohort replicated the association. In the study, around 150 TCR beta chains were listed as associated with cytomegalovirus. Three of the identified cytomegalovirus-associated TCR beta chains were confirmed in vitro to be specific for cytomegalovirus antigens. According to a later analysis, most CMV-associated TCR beta chains appeared to be HLA-restricted, and the HLA associations seemed to be driven largely by CMV exposure. A later analysis found that TCR association rates varied across HLA loci, with DRB1 alleles showing the most associated TCRs and HLA-C alleles the fewest. A later genetic analysis reported fewer N-insertions in productive TCRs among donors in an Asian-associated ancestry cluster than the roughly 700-donor mean. The classifier was reported to diagnose cytomegalovirus status with high specificity and sensitivity in both the original cohort and the validation cohort. Most TCR sequences were seen in very few donors, while some public TCRs were found in many individuals.

The cohort was made up of about 670 healthy bone marrow donors. All cohort members were sampled while nominally healthy, although unrecorded immune exposures were likely present. The donor was CMV seronegative and belonged to the group of 350 to 400 seronegative cohort members. A peripheral blood sample was provided by each donor, and peripheral blood mononuclear cells were used for TCR beta sequencing. The Qiagen DNeasy Blood Extraction Kit was used to extract genomic DNA from the blood cell samples. This clonotype was sampled from a woman aged 25 to 39 in good health and CMV-seronegative. Material: PBMCs.

The nucleotide sequence is given as TGTGCCAGCAGTCCTCCTACAGGGGGGAACACTGAAGCTTTCTTT. This is translated as CASSPPTGGNTEAFF. The sequence is built from TRBV6-6 and TRBJ1-1, and 8 bases in between align with TRBD1. The cysteine opens and the phenylalanine closes a CDR3 of 15 amino acids. CDR3 DNA is the only sequence kept; it has 45 bases, read in frame from the first base. V loses 5 bases at its end and J loses 1 base; junction bases beyond the gene matches: 6. CDR1 and CDR2 are read off the germline V gene (reference sequence) as MNHNY and SVGAGI.